The T cell receptor (beta chain) described here comes from a study of lymphopenia after photon versus proton radiotherapy. Study-wide results and caveats: Relative stability marked proton patients; photon patients lost diversity and naive cells. Oligoclonal CD8+ Temra expansion after nadir drove photon patients' diversity drop.

TCRdb's copy holds only in-frame clones and misses some; the assay was immunoSEQ multiplex PCR. The sample includes approximately 170,000 clones, 88% of them seen just once. As regards this clone: Its antigen is still unknown.

CDR1 MDHEN and CDR2 SYDVKM come from the germline V gene. The CDR3 loop spans 14 amino acids. Trimming left V 7 bases short and J 0 bases short, with 10 bases between. This clonotype was obtained from a man aged 50-60 years with gastric cancer. The chain recombines TRBV28 with TRBJ1-3; D call uncertain. Sequenced material: peripheral blood, taken from a patient treated with photon-based radiotherapy. For the CDR3, the DNA is TGTGCCAGCATCCCAAGGAGCTCTGGAAACACCATATATTTT. Its translation: CASIPRSSGNTIYF.